These 10 T cell receptor beta chains came from one sample sequenced in a study of shared clonotypes between healthy human individuals. Sequencing was performed with immunoSEQ multiplex PCR; in TCRdb, only in-frame clones are kept and a portion is missing. Of about 1.4 million clones listed, about 96% are singletons. Sequencing was carried out using naive CD4+ T cells sorted from blood. This sample's subset: CD45RA+ positively selected. Receptor source: a man aged 30 to 39 in good health.

This rearrangement joins TRBV10-2 to TRBJ2-7; 8 bases align to TRBD1. The germline V gene encodes CDR1 WSHSY and CDR2 SAAADI. After removal of 6 bases from V and 0 bases from J, the junction contained 7 bases not matched to a gene. The CDR3 has 15 amino acids. The DNA of the CDR3 is TGCGCCAGCAGGGCCGGGACAGGCCTCTCCTACGAGCAGTACTTC. It codes for CASRAGTGLSYEQYF.

V gene TRBV28 combines with J gene TRBJ2-1; 9 nucleotides agree with TRBD2. The J segment lost 4 bases and the V segment lost 2 bases, leaving 3 bases of the junction unmatched. In germline, CDR1 is MDHEN, CDR2 SYDVKM. The CDR3 totals 15 residues. CDR3 sequence: CASSLIAGAYNEQFF. The CDR3 nucleotides are TGTGCCAGCAGTTTAATAGCGGGAGCGTACAATGAGCAGTTCTTC.

The CDR3 DNA follows: TGTGCCAGCAGCTTTGACAGGTATCGTGAGCAGTTCTTC. Translating gives CASSFDRYREQFF. V is TRBV11-2 and J is TRBJ2-1, with D tentatively TRBD1 (6 bases). The CDR3 sequence is 13 residues long. Per germline, CDR1 SGHAT and CDR2 FQNNGV. Between the trimmed V and J ends, which lost 3 bases and 9 bases, there was a span of 12 bases.

The chain couples TRBV7-8 to TRBJ2-5; D might be TRBD1 (6 bases). Germline assignment: CDR1 SGHVS and CDR2 FQNEAQ. V dropped 10 bases and J dropped 4 bases, with 22 bases sitting between them. CDR3 length: 15 residues. The chain's CDR3 is CATRSGQSGAETQYF. The CDR3 nucleotides are TGTGCCACAAGATCCGGACAGTCTGGGGCAGAGACCCAGTACTTC. The full variable domain, with the rest looked up from reference TRBV7-8 and TRBJ2-5, is GAGVSQSPRYKVAKRGQDVALRCDPISGHVSLFWYQQALGQGPEFLTYFQNEAQLDKSGLPSDRFFAERPEGSVSTLKIQRTQQEDSAVYLCATRSGQSGAETQYFGPGTRLLVL.

The chain employs TRBV13 and TRBJ1-4; D remains ambiguous. Trimming removed 0 bases from V and 6 bases from J, with 11 bases in between. Germline V CDR1 and CDR2: PRHDT, FYEKMQ (reference sequence). The CDR3 spans 15 residues. In DNA, the CDR3 is TGTGCCAGCAGCTTAGGTATAACGGCCTATGAAAAACTGTTTTTT. It yields the protein CASSLGITAYEKLFF. Looking up the rest from reference TRBV13 and TRBJ1-4 gives the full variable domain: AAGVIQSPRHLIKEKRETATLKCYPIPRHDTVYWYQQGPGQDPQFLISFYEKMQSDKGSIPDRFSAQQFSDYHSELNMSSLELGDSALYFCASSLGITAYEKLFFGSGTQLSVL.

V and J are TRBV5-1 and TRBJ1-1; D is uncertain. CDR3 length: 14 amino acids. The germline V and J ends were trimmed by 0 bases and 3 bases, with 9 bases remaining between them. Germline V gives CDR1 SGHRS, CDR2 YFSETQ. CDR3 sequence (DNA): TGCGCCAGCAGCTTGGGGGGAAGGGACACTGAAGCTTTCTTT. Translating gives CASSLGGRDTEAFF.

This clone was seen a single time. The CDR3 region has the DNA TGCGCCAGCAGATTCCGGGTCGGCCAAGCCGGGGAGCTGTTTTTT. Protein sequence: CASRFRVGQAGELFF. The genes are TRBV10-2 and TRBJ2-2; D is unclear. V lost 6 bases to trimming and J lost 6 bases, with 17 bases between them. Germline CDR1 is WSHSY and CDR2 is SAAADI. The CDR3 is 15 amino acids.

This rearrangement joins TRBV2 to TRBJ1-5, with D perhaps TRBD1 (5 bases). The germline V gene has CDR1 SNHLY and CDR2 FYNNEI. This CDR3 has 14 amino acids. Trimming stripped 5 bases from V and 4 bases from J, with 12 bases between. The CDR3 loop reads CASSSDRRNQPQHF. CDR3 DNA: TGTGCCAGCAGTTCCGACAGAAGAAATCAGCCCCAGCATTTT. Complete variable domain (other parts from reference TRBV2 and TRBJ1-5): EPEVTQTPSHQVTQMGQEVILRCVPISNHLYFYWYRQILGQKVEFLVSFYNNEISEKSEIFDDQFSVERPDGSNFTLKIRSTKLEDSAMYFCASSSDRRNQPQHFGDGTRLSIL.

The gene calls are TRBV5-1 and TRBJ2-3, with 12 positions matching TRBD2. The J segment lost 6 bases and the V segment lost 3 bases, leaving 11 bases of the junction unmatched. The CDR3 consists of 17 residues. CDR1 is SGHRS, CDR2 YFSETQ, per germline. This CDR3 is CASSSTWTSGTPDTQYF. DNA for the CDR3: TGCGCCAGCAGCTCAACTTGGACTAGCGGGACCCCGGATACGCAGTATTTT.

This chain uses TRBV28 with TRBJ2-7; D is perhaps TRBD2 (5 bases). Germline lookup yields CDR1 MDHEN and CDR2 SYDVKM. This CDR3 region has 15 residues. Between the trimmed V and J ends, which lost 0 bases and 1 base, there was a span of 10 bases. CDR3 bases: TGTGCCAGCAGTTTATGGGGAGAGGGTTCCTACGAGCAGTACTTC. It translates to CASSLWGEGSYEQYF.